This T cell receptor (beta chain) emerged from a study of cytomegalovirus exposure and HLA in healthy donors. Study findings and constraints: For TCR beta chains, V- and J-gene trimming was later linked to a missense DCLRE1C variant. Sequencing likely generated an artifact that appeared as a cluster of highly shared sequence variants.

The PCR used 60 Vbeta and 13 Jbeta primers. In the study's own analysis: Approximately 11 million of some 80 million unique TCR beta chains were shared, per a later count. Sequenced by immunoSEQ multiplex PCR; TCRdb stores in-frame clones only, minus some. The D gene and trimming were derived from the DNA, and the V and J assignments and clone size from that table. The sample gives about 160,000 clones, around 80% of which show up once; approximately 6.7% is in the top ten. A word on this clone: Its antigen remains unidentified.

The CDR3 length is 11 residues. Germline V gene data show CDR1 as DFQATT and CDR2 as SNEGSKA (reference sequence). Trimming shortened V by 6 bases and J by 10 bases, and 13 bases separated the two germline ends. The sequence came from a male donor in good health and CMV-seropositive. Input material: PBMCs. The rearrangement joins TRBV20-1 to TRBJ2-1; unclear D gene. The CDR3 loop is CSAPIVGEQFF. As DNA, the CDR3 is TGCAGTGCGCCCATAGTGGGCGAGCAGTTCTTC.